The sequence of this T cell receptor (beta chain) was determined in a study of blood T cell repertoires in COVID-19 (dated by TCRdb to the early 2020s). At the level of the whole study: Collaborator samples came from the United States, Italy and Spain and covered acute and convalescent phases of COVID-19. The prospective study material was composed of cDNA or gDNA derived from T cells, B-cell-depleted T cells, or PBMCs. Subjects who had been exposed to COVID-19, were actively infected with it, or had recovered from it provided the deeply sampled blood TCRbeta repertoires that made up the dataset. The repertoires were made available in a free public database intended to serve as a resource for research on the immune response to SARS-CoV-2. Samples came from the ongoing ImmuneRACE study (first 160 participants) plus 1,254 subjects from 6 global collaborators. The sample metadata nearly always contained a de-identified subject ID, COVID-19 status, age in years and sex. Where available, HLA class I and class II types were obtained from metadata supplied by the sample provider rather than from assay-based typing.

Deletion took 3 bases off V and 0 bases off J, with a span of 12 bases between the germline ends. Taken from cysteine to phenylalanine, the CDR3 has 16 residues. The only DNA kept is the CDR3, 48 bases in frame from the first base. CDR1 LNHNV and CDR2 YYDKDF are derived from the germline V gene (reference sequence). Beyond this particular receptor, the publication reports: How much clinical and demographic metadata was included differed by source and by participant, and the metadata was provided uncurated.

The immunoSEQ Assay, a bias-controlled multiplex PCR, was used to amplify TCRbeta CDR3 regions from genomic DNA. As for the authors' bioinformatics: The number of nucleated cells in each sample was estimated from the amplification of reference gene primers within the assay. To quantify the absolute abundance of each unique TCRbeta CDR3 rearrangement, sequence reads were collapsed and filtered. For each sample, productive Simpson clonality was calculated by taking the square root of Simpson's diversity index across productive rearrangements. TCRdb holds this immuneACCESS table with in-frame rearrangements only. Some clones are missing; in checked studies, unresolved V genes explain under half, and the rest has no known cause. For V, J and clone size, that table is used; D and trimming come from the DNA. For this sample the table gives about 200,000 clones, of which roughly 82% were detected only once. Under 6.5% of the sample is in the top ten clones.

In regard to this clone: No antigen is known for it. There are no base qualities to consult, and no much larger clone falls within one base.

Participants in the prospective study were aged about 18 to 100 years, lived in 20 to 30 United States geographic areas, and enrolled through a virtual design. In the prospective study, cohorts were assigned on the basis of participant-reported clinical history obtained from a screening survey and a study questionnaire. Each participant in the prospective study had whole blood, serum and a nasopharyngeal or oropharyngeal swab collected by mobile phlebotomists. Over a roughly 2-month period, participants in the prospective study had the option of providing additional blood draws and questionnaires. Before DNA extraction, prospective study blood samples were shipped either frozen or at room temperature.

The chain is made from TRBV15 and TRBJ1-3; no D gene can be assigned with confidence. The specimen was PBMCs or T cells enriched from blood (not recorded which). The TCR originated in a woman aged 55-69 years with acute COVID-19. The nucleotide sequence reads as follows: TGTGCCACCAGCAGTCCCGGGTCTCCCTCTGGAAACACCATATATTTT. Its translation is CATSSPGSPSGNTIYF.